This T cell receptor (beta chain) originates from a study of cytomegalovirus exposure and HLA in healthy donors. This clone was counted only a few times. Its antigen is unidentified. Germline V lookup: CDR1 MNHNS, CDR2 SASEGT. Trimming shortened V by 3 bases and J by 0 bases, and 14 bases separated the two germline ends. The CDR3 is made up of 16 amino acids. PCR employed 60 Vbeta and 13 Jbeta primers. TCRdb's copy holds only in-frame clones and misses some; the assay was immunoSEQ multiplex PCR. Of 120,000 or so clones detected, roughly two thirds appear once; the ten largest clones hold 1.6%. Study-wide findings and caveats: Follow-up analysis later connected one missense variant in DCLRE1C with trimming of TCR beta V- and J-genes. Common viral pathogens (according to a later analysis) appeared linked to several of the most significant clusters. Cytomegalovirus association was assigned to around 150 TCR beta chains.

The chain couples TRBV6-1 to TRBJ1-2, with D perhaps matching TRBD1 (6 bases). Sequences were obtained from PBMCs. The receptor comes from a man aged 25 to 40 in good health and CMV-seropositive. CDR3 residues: CASSEGQPSSNYGYTF. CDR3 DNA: TGTGCCAGCAGTGAGGGACAACCCTCATCTAACTATGGCTACACCTTC.